This T cell receptor (beta chain) was observed in a study of CD8+CD57+ T cells in acquired aplastic anemia. Study-wide background: Across the sorted CD4+ and CD8+ cells, DNA amounts averaged roughly 3.5 ug.

Genomic DNA served as template for TCR beta VDJ and CDR3 profiling. TCRdb re-derived calls from the reads in MiXCR, one entry per CDR3 protein. Of around 190,000 distinct CDR3 sequences listed, 54% are singletons. As for this clonotype: The junction does not match germline at one end; this may be a read error.

Source material: sorted CD4+, CD8+, or CD8+CD57+ T cells (not recorded which) from PBMCs. The source of this sequence is a human donor in good health, serving as a control.

The CDR3 reads CATSDPTGSSSLHF. The CDR3 coding sequence is TGTGCCACCAGTGATCCGACGGGTAGTTCATCCCTCCACTTT. The chain employs TRBV24-1 and TRBJ1-6; unclear D gene. CDR3 size: 14 residues. Germline CDR1 reads KGHDR; CDR2 reads SFDVKD.